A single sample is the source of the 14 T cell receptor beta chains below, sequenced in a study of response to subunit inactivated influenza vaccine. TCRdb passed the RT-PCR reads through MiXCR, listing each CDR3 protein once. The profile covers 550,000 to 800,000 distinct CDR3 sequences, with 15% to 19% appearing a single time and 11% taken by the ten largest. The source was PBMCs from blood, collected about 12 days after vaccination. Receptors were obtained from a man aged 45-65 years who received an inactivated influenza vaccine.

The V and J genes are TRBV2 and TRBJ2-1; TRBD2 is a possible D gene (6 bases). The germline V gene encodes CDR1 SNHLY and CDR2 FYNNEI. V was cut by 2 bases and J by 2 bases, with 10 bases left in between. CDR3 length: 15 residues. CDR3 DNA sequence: TGTGCCAGCAGTGAACCGTCTAGCGCCTACAATGAGCAGTTCTTC. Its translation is CASSEPSSAYNEQFF.

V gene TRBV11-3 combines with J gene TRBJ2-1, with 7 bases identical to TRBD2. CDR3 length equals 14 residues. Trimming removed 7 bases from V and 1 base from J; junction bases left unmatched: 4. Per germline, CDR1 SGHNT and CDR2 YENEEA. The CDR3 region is CASKLANSYNEQFF. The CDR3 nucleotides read TGTGCCAGCAAACTAGCGAATTCCTACAATGAGCAGTTCTTC.

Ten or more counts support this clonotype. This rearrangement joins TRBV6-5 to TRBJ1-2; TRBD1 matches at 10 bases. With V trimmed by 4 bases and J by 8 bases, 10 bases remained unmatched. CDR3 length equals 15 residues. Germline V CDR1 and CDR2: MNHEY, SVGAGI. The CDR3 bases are TGTGCCAGCAGTTTGACCGGGACAGGGGCTCGGGGCTACACCTTC. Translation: CASSLTGTGARGYTF.

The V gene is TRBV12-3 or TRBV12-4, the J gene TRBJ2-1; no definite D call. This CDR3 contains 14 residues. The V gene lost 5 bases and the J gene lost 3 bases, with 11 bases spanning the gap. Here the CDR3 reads CASSSGRRYNEQFF. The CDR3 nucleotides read TGTGCCAGCAGTAGTGGTCGCCGCTACAATGAGCAGTTCTTC.

DNA of the CDR3: TGTGCCAGCAGTTATCCGCCGCGGGAGGACGAGCAGTACTTC. Amino acid sequence: CASSYPPREDEQYF. The rearrangement links TRBV6-2 or TRBV6-3 to TRBJ2-7, with 8 bases lining up with TRBD2. V gave up 3 bases and J gave up 5 bases; unmatched junction bases: 6. Germline lookup yields CDR1 MNHEY and CDR2 SVGEGT. The CDR3 covers 14 residues.

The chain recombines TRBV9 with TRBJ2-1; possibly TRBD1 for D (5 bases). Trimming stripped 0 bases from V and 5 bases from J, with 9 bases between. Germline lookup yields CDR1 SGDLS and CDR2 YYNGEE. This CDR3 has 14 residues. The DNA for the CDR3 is TGTGCCAGCAGCGTAGTAAGCAGGGACAATGAGCAGTTCTTC. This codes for CASSVVSRDNEQFF.

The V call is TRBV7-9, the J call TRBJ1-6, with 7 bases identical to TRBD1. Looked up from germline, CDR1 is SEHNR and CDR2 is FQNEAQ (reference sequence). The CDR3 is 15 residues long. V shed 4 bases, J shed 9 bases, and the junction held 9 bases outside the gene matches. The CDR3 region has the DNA TGTGCCAGCAGCTCGATAGGACAGGATGGTTCACCCCTCCACTTT. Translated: CASSSIGQDGSPLHF.

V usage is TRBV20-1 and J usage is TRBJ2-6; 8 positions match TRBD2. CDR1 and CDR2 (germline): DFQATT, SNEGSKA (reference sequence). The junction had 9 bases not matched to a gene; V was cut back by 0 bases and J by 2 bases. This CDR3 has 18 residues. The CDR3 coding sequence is TGCAGTGCTAGAGATTTACCAGCGGGAGATGCTGGGGCCAACGTCCTGACTTTC. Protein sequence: CSARDLPAGDAGANVLTF.

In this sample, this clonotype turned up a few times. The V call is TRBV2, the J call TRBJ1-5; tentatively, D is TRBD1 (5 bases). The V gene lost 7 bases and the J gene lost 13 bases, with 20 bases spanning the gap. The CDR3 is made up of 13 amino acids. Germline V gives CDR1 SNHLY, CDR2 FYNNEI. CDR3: CASTGSREGSQHF. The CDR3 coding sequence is TGTGCCAGCACTGGGTCCAGGGAAGGTTCTCAGCATTTT.

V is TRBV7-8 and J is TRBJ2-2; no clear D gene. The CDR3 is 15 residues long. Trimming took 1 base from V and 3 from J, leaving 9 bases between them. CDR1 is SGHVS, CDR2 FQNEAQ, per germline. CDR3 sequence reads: CASSLGYSDTGELFF. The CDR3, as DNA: TGTGCCAGCAGCTTAGGATATTCGGACACCGGGGAGCTGTTTTTT.

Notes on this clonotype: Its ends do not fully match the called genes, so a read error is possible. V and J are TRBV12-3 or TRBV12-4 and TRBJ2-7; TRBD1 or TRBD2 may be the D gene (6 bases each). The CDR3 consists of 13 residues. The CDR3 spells CASSRGVSYEQSF. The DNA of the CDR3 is TGTGCCAGCAGTAGGGGGGTTTCTTACGAGCAGTCCTTC.

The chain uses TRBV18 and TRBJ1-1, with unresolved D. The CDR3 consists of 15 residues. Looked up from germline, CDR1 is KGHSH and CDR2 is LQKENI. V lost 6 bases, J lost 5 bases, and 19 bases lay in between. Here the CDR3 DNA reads TGTGCCAGCTCCACCAATTCGGACCAAAGGACTGAAGCTTTCTTT. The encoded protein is CASSTNSDQRTEAFF.

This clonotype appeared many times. In DNA form, the CDR3 reads TGTGCCAGCTCACCCCCCCTAGCGGCTTCCTACAATGAGCAGTTCTTC. Its protein is CASSPPLAASYNEQFF. The V and J genes are TRBV18 and TRBJ2-1; 7 bases map to TRBD2. V was pared by 3 bases and J by 1 base, with 6 bases of the junction left unmatched. The V gene's germline CDR1 is KGHSH and CDR2 LQKENI. The CDR3 is 16 amino acids.

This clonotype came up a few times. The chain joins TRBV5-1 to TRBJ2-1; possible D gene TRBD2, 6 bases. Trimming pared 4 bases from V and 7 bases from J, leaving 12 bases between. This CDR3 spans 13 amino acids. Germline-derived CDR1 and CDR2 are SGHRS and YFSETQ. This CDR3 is CASSPQEGNEQFF. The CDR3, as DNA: TGCGCCAGCAGCCCTCAGGAGGGTAATGAGCAGTTCTTC.